A single count supports the clone carrying this TCR beta chain. The antigen is unknown. Both iRepertoire HTBI primers and Arm-PCR of CDR3 regions were used to build the TCR beta libraries. MiXCR, applied by TCRdb to the multiplex PCR reads, yields one record per CDR3 protein. The sample consists of some 500,000 distinct CDR3 sequences, about 16% of them appearing once. This specimen belongs to a study of regulatory T cells in long-lasting Graves disease. V lost 8 bases and J lost 10; bases outside the gene matches: 13. The germline gives CDR1 SGHNT, CDR2 YENEEA. The CDR3 covers 14 residues. Stated time point: newly diagnosed GD, antithyroid drugs for less than 3 months. Extracted RNA from PBMCs served as the source of the TCR library. Overall study results and limits: There were preferences for TRBV28, TRBJ1-2 and TRBJ2-5 in persistent disease.

The data also belong to a second study, concerning T cells in Graves' hyperthyroidism and ophthalmopathy. Per that study: A set of HTBI primers served as the primers for a first-round RT-PCR of the TCR CDR3.

This receptor was identified in a woman aged 35-65 years with Graves disease. This specimen was peripheral blood mononuclear cells (PBMCs), taken at new diagnosis, from a patient treated with antithyroid drugs. The chain couples TRBV11-3 to TRBJ1-4, with TRBD1 matching 7 bases. CDR3 sequence: CASAQTPGGGKLFF. CDR3 DNA sequence: TGTGCCAGCGCCCAGACCCCAGGGGGGGGAAAACTGTTTTTT.